These 21 T cell receptor beta chains originate from one sample sequenced in a study of cytomegalovirus exposure and HLA in healthy donors. The PCR was carried out with 60 Vbeta primers and 13 Jbeta primers. The repertoire was sequenced with immunoSEQ multiplex PCR; TCRdb's copy has only in-frame clones and lacks some. The sample lists around 140,000 clones, about four fifths occurring once. The source material was PBMCs. The receptor source for this set is a middle-aged woman in good health and CMV-seronegative.

J is TRBJ1-3 and V is TRBV9; D might be TRBD1 (6 bases). V lost 0 bases and J 2 bases, leaving 9 bases between the germline ends. CDR1 SGDLS and CDR2 YYNGEE come from the germline V gene. The CDR3 contains 15 residues. The CDR3: CASSVGQDTGNTIYF. CDR3 sequence (DNA): TGTGCCAGCAGCGTAGGACAGGATACTGGAAACACCATATATTTT.

The rearrangement joins TRBV7-2 to TRBJ1-1; no clear D. This CDR3 has 11 residues. V was pared by 5 bases and J by 7 bases, with 8 bases between. Germline V lookup: CDR1 SGHTA, CDR2 FQGNSA. CDR3 amino acids: CASSRVSEAFF. For the CDR3, the DNA is TGTGCCAGCAGCCGGGTTAGTGAAGCTTTCTTT.

The chain uses TRBV7-2 and TRBJ1-2; TRBD1 matches at 7 bases. J lost 6 bases, V lost 4 bases, and 23 bases had no gene match. This CDR3 comprises 19 residues. Germline V CDR1 and CDR2: SGHTA, FQGNSA. CDR3 in amino acids: CASSSPRQGPRDRGNGYTF. The CDR3 DNA follows: TGTGCCAGCAGCTCGCCTCGACAGGGACCGAGGGATAGGGGAAATGGCTACACCTTC.

The chain links TRBV7-2 to TRBJ2-7; TRBD1 matches 10 bases. CDR1 SGHTA and CDR2 FQGNSA come from the germline V gene. The CDR3 totals 16 residues. V lost 4 bases, J lost 2 bases, and 8 bases stayed unmatched. As DNA, the CDR3 is TGTGCCAGCAGCTCGTCCGGGACAGGGGCCGCCTACGAGCAGTACTTC. Translation gives CASSSSGTGAAYEQYF.

J is TRBJ1-2 and V is TRBV10-2; 9 nucleotides align to TRBD1. The CDR3 length is 14 residues. Germline values: CDR1 WSHSY, CDR2 SAAADI. J was trimmed by 4 bases and V by 7 bases; bases with no gene match: 7. In DNA, the CDR3 is TGCGCCAGCACCCCGGGACAGGGTGGCTATGGCTACACCTTC. Translating gives CASTPGQGGYGYTF.

V usage is TRBV2 and J usage is TRBJ2-4, with D possibly matching TRBD1 (5 bases). The CDR3 runs 15 residues. Germline CDR1 SNHLY, CDR2 FYNNEI. Trimming cost V 5 bases and J 2 bases, with 13 bases left between them. The CDR3 sequence is CASSIEQGTKNIQYF. CDR3 in DNA: TGTGCCAGCAGTATTGAGCAGGGAACCAAAAACATTCAGTACTTC.

A few counts support this clone. The chain joins TRBV6-1 to TRBJ1-2; 12 positions match TRBD1. The V gene end was trimmed by 1 base and the J gene end by 6 bases; junction bases not matched to a gene: 3. This CDR3 has 15 amino acids. The germline CDR1 and CDR2 sequences are MNHNS and SASEGT. The CDR3 is CASSEGGTGGHGYTF. The CDR3 coding sequence is TGTGCCAGCAGTGAAGGTGGGACAGGGGGCCATGGCTACACCTTC.

The V and J genes are TRBV5-1 and TRBJ1-1; D may be TRBD1 (6 bases). The CDR3 covers 14 residues. V gave up 6 bases and J gave up 5 bases, with 17 bases separating them. Per the germline V gene, CDR1 is SGHRS and CDR2 is YFSETQ. The CDR3 DNA follows: TGCGCCAGCATAGACCTAGGGGGGGGTACTGAAGCTTTCTTT. Its translation is CASIDLGGGTEAFF.

V gene TRBV19 combines with J gene TRBJ1-2; TRBD1 is a possible D gene (5 bases). CDR3 length: 12 residues. V shed 6 bases and J shed 5 bases, with 10 bases lying between them. The germline gives CDR1 LNHDA, CDR2 SQIVND (reference sequence). CDR3 coding DNA: TGTGCCAGTAGCCGACAGCTTTATGGCTACACCTTC. Its protein is CASSRQLYGYTF.

This clone appeared a single time. The gene calls are TRBV27 and TRBJ2-1, with unresolved D. The CDR3 totals 17 residues. CDR1 is MNHEY and CDR2 is SMNVEV in the germline V gene (reference sequence). V was trimmed by 3 bases and J by 0 bases, leaving 15 bases between them. CDR3 DNA: TGTGCCAGCAGTTTTGAAATTAGCCAAAGCTCCTACAATGAGCAGTTCTTC. Translating it yields CASSFEISQSSYNEQFF.

V gene TRBV6-1 combines with J gene TRBJ2-2; maybe TRBD1 (6 bases). In germline, CDR1 is MNHNS, CDR2 SASEGT. Trimming left V 2 bases short and J 0 bases short, with 13 bases between. The CDR3 is 17 amino acids. The CDR3 coding sequence is TGTGCCAGCAGTGAATATGTACAGGGCCCGAACACCGGGGAGCTGTTTTTT. Its protein product is CASSEYVQGPNTGELFF.

A few counts support this clone. The chain employs TRBV29-1 and TRBJ2-3; TRBD2 matches 8 bases. V trimming: 3 bases; J trimming: 6 bases; junction bases outside the gene matches: 8. CDR1 and CDR2 (germline): SQVTM, ANQGSEA. The CDR3 sequence is 14 residues long. The CDR3 DNA is TGCAGCGTTGACGGGGGGGGTCCCTCCGATACGCAGTATTTT. Its translation is CSVDGGGPSDTQYF.

The CDR3 loop reads CASRRTSGTGTYEQYF. CDR3 DNA: TGTGCCAGCAGACGAACCTCCGGGACAGGTACCTACGAGCAGTACTTC. The gene calls are TRBV11-2 and TRBJ2-7; 8 nucleotides agree with TRBD1. Germline V gene data show CDR1 as SGHAT and CDR2 as FQNNGV. After removal of 6 bases from V and 2 bases from J, the junction contained 12 bases not matched to a gene. This CDR3 comprises 16 residues.

The genes are TRBV5-1 and TRBJ1-6, with D perhaps matching TRBD1 (5 bases). The CDR3 loop spans 16 amino acids. Looked up from germline, CDR1 is SGHRS and CDR2 is YFSETQ. The V gene lost 1 base and the J gene lost 8 bases, with 16 bases spanning the gap. The CDR3 is CASSLSATVSYSPLHF. In DNA form, the CDR3 reads TGCGCCAGCAGCTTGTCCGCGACAGTCTCGTATTCACCCCTCCACTTT. Full variable domain (remainder filled in from reference TRBV5-1 and TRBJ1-6): KAGVTQTPRYLIKTRGQQVTLSCSPISGHRSVSWYQQTPGQGLQFLFEYFSETQRNKGNFPGRFSGRQFSNSRSEMNVSTLELGDSALYLCASSLSATVSYSPLHFGNGTRLTVT.

The genes are TRBV7-2 and TRBJ1-2; D is uncertain. CDR1 is SGHTA, CDR2 FQGNSA, per germline. This CDR3 is built from 15 residues. With 2 bases removed from V and 8 bases from J, the gap between germline ends came to 18 bases. The CDR3 DNA reads as TGTGCCAGCAGCTTACGGATCTCCGGGGTTTGGGGCTACACCTTC. Translated: CASSLRISGVWGYTF.

This chain uses TRBV5-1 with TRBJ1-1; TRBD1 agrees at 10 bases. This CDR3 comprises 16 residues. Germline loops: CDR1 SGHRS, CDR2 YFSETQ. The junction had 7 bases not matched to a gene; V was cut back by 0 bases and J by 5 bases. CDR3 nucleotide sequence: TGCGCCAGCAGCTTGGGATCGACAGGGGGCTATACTGAAGCTTTCTTT. Translating gives CASSLGSTGGYTEAFF.

The chain couples TRBV7-2 to TRBJ1-4; D is undetermined. The CDR3 loop spans 14 amino acids. The ends were cut back, 11 bases at V and 7 bases at J, with 20 bases in the middle. The germline CDR1 and CDR2 sequences are SGHTA and FQGNSA. CDR3 region: CAAGSGTEVEKLFF. The CDR3 bases are TGTGCCGCTGGGTCAGGCACGGAGGTTGAAAAACTGTTTTTT.

The gene calls are TRBV7-9 and TRBJ2-5; perhaps TRBD1 as D (6 bases). The CDR3 runs 14 residues. Trimming took 6 bases from V and 2 from J, leaving 13 bases between them. Per the germline V gene, CDR1 is SEHNR and CDR2 is FQNEAQ (reference sequence). The chain's CDR3 is CASSPNRVQETQYF. CDR3 in DNA: TGTGCCAGCAGTCCCAACAGGGTACAAGAGACCCAGTACTTC. Full variable domain (rest looked up from reference TRBV7-9 and TRBJ2-5): DTGVSQNPRHKITKRGQNVTFRCDPISEHNRLYWYRQTLGQGPEFLTYFQNEAQLEKSRLLSDRFSAERPKGSFSTLEIQRTEQGDSAMYLCASSPNRVQETQYFGPGTRLLVL.

A word on this clone: At one end, the junction sequence differs from germline, possibly due to a read error. This chain connects TRBV2 to TRBJ1-1; TRBD1 matches 8 bases. The CDR3 sequence is 15 residues long. The V gene's germline CDR1 is SNHLY and CDR2 FYNNEI. CDR3 in amino acids: CASSPTTGVNTEAIF. The CDR3 DNA reads as TGTGCCAGCAGCCCGACGACAGGGGTGAACACTGAAGCTATCTTT.

This clone was found a few times. The chain couples TRBV29-1 to TRBJ1-1; no firm D call. Trimming removed 7 bases from V and 3 bases from J, with 12 bases in between. This CDR3 is 12 amino acids long. Germline V gene sequence: CDR1 SQVTM, CDR2 ANQGSEA. CDR3 sequence: CSAPGKDTEAFF. In nucleotides, the CDR3 is TGCAGCGCGCCGGGAAAGGACACTGAAGCTTTCTTT.

This rearrangement joins TRBV9 to TRBJ1-1, with a tentative D call TRBD1 (5 bases). The CDR3 contains 16 residues. V dropped 0 bases and J dropped 0 bases, with 12 bases sitting between them. Germline CDR1 SGDLS, CDR2 YYNGEE. The CDR3 bases are TGTGCCAGCAGCGTAGGGGGATCAGGGATGAACACTGAAGCTTTCTTT. Its protein is CASSVGGSGMNTEAFF.